The rows below give T cell receptor beta chains drawn from one sample of a study of cytomegalovirus exposure and HLA in healthy donors. Repertoires were generated with immunoSEQ multiplex PCR, while TCRdb's copy carries only in-frame clones and drops some. The sample contains roughly 99,000 clones, over 60% of which appear only once. The sequencing sample was made of PBMCs. The source is a male donor in good health and CMV-seronegative. Each CDR3 is given with its conserved first and last residue.

>TRBJ2-1|TRBV9
CASSGVGGSYNEQFF
>TRBJ2-7|TRBV10-2
CASSYSTGGAYEQYF
>TRBJ2-3|TRBV10-3
CAIRPGLAGSTDTQYF
>TRBJ2-7|TRBV5-1
CASSLKQRVARYEQYF
>TRBJ2-3|TRBV11-1
CASSSPGLAQDTQYF
>TRBJ2-1|TRBV5-8
CASSPLAGGYNEQFF
>TRBJ2-5|TRBV5-8
CASSLHNPGDGETQYF
>TRBJ2-2|TRBV27
CASSFPASGRAAGELFF
>TRBJ1-1|TRBV10-1
CASSQSRNTEAFF
>TRBJ2-2|TRBV7-9
CASSPSPGTGELFF
>TRBJ1-5|TRBV27
CASRQGGNQPQHF
>NA|TRBV4-1
CASSQERIWGYEQYF
>TRBJ1-4|TRBV18
CASSPLAGEKLFF
>TRBJ2-7|TRBV28
CASVRGRGEQYF
>TRBJ2-1|TRBV6-5
CASSYSSGRPYNEQFF
>TRBJ2-7|TRBV4-1
CASSQTGTSVYEQYF
>NA|TRBV28
CASSLKARVMSYEQYF
>TRBJ2-3|TRBV28
CASSLWGARDTQYF
>TRBJ1-1|TRBV2
CASSEDALKNTEAFF
>TRBJ2-7|TRBV6-5
CASRQGSYEQYF
>TRBJ2-5|TRBV7-6
CASSLGTGRQETQYF
>TRBJ1-2|TRBV7-9
CASSPLVGYTF
>TRBJ2-7|TRBV28
CASSLGTESYEQYF
>TRBJ1-5|TRBV4-2
CASSRQGAGNQPQHF
>TRBJ2-3|TRBV18
CASSPQRDTDTQYF
>TRBJ1-1|TRBV28
CASGGDRTNTEAFF
>TRBJ2-5|TRBV7-9
CASSGTSGRETQYF
>TRBJ2-3|TRBV2
CASSEDTNRRSTDTQYF
>TRBJ1-1|TRBV29-1
CSVEDSGLTEAFF
>TRBJ2-3|TRBV9
CASSVGKRVGTDTQYF
>NA|TRBV25-1
CASRGTGNSYEQYF
>TRBJ2-1|TRBV11-2
CASSPYRGNEQFF
>TRBJ2-1|TRBV7-2
CASSRAFSPSYNEQFF
>TRBJ2-7|TRBV18
CASSPGQGAGEQYF
>NA|TRBV27
CASSSSGTGGSYEQYF
>TRBJ2-7|TRBV6-1
CASSEVPLRTSGRSYEQYF
>TRBJ1-1|TRBV27
CASRRQGAGTEAFF
>TRBJ2-7|TRBV29-1
CSVYTSGSGGEQYF
>TRBJ1-2|TRBV27
CASSLMSGVGYTF
>TRBJ2-1|TRBV6-1
CASSAAGGGFYNEQFF
>TRBJ1-1|TRBV19
CASSYGTAEAFF
>TRBJ2-1|TRBV4-2
CASSRVAGDEQFF
>TRBJ1-6|TRBV30
CAWSVKGQVGSFLHF
>TRBJ2-5|TRBV7-2
CASSLAGLAEQETQYF
>TRBJ2-1|TRBV5-1
CASSLGGGREKSEQFF
>NA|TRBV29-1
CSVGQGFPYEQYF
>TRBJ2-5|TRBV2
CASTLMERTGQETQYF
>TRBJ1-2|TRBV11-2
CASSSRGATYGYTF
>TRBJ1-2|TRBV7-8
CASSPLRGGAYGYTF
>TRBJ2-7|TRBV29-1
CSVRSGSRFEQYF
>TRBJ2-3|TRBV6-4
CASSDEGGADTQYF